This T cell receptor beta chain was observed in a study of cytomegalovirus exposure and HLA in healthy donors. General study results and limits: On later analysis, the bulk of CMV-associated TCR beta chains appeared to be HLA-restricted. Roughly uniform depth of sequencing across donors was assumed in presence/absence analyses. A later analysis linked a missense DCLRE1C variant to TCR beta V- and J-gene trimming.

The PCR employed 60 Vbeta primers together with 13 Jbeta primers. The repertoire was sequenced with immunoSEQ multiplex PCR; TCRdb's copy has only in-frame clones and lacks some. The table includes more than 110,000 clones, about 81% detected once. At sampling all donors were nominally healthy, likely with unrecorded immune exposures. Regarding this clone: Its antigen is not identified.

The CDR3 runs to 15 residues. Germline CDR1 and CDR2: SEHNR and FQNEAQ (reference sequence). Losses at the gene ends were 2 bases for V and 0 bases for J; bases not matched to a gene: 2. This TCR derives from a man aged 30-40 years in good health and CMV-seronegative. Material for sequencing was PBMCs. The rearrangement joins TRBV7-9 to TRBJ2-7, with 9 bases lining up with TRBD2. The CDR3: CASSLLAGSSYEQYF. The CDR3 region has the DNA TGTGCCAGCAGCTTACTAGCGGGGAGCTCCTACGAGCAGTACTTC.